This T cell receptor (beta chain) was captured in a study of read filtering for tumor transcriptome and immune sequencing. In the study overall: Patients were approximately 17 male and some 13 female, mean age around 67 years, range about 45 to 85. By R-ISS, stages I, II and III held around 8, 15 and 7 patients. IR-seq gave about 3.5 to 10.27 million TCR reads per sample; RNA-seq gave roughly 80 to 1273. Study findings and constraints: Dropping single-read clonotypes raised IR-seq and RNA-seq shared-clonotype correlation.

This library used about 400 ng RNA and molecular barcoded adaptors spanning alpha/delta and beta/gamma chains. Each CDR3 protein is one row after TCRdb ran MiXCR on the reads. Among tens of thousands of distinct CDR3 sequences, 20% to 25% were seen once, and the ten largest hold about an eighth. Concerning this clonotype itself: What it recognizes is unknown.

CDR1 is MNHNY and CDR2 is SVGAGI in the germline V gene (reference sequence). The CDR3 is made up of 15 amino acids. Trimming stripped 8 bases from V and 2 bases from J, with 13 bases between. The material sequenced was a population of CD138-negative cells sorted from bone marrow. The chain links TRBV6-6 to TRBJ2-6, with a possible D match to TRBD1 (6 bases). The TCR comes from a donor at least 40 years old with multiple myeloma. The CDR3 DNA sequence: TGTGCCAGCCAGGGGCTCAACACTGGGGCCAACGTCCTGACTTTC. Its protein is CASQGLNTGANVLTF.